The entry below gives a single T cell receptor beta chain sequence along with its context. Its antigen remains unidentified. Original processing notes: Because ImmunoSEQ provided only junction sequences with no quality scores, the filtering differed. Generated by immunoSEQ multiplex PCR, the TCRdb table keeps only in-frame clones and is missing some. V and J calls and clone size are given by that table; D and trimming were obtained from the DNA. The table has over a million clones, 75% to 80% seen once. The sample originates from a study of shared clonotypes between healthy human individuals. Study-wide findings and caveats: The donor pool, a small one, limited the genetic and exposure-history diversity represented.

In germline, CDR1 is MNHEY, CDR2 SMNVEV (reference sequence). Trimming removed 7 bases from V and 0 bases from J, with 12 bases in between. This CDR3 is built from 14 residues. This clonotype was sampled from a man aged 18 to 35 in good health. Some clones in this sample may be carry-over from other donors' samples. The chain links TRBV27 to TRBJ1-1; D remains ambiguous. Sequencing used memory CD4+ T cells from PBMCs. Subset reported: CD45RA-negative fraction. For the CDR3, the DNA is TGTGCCAGCACCCCCGCAGGCGTGAACACTGAAGCTTTCTTT. Protein product: CASTPAGVNTEAFF.